Sequencing of this T cell receptor (beta chain) was carried out in a study of neurological immune-mediated disorders. General study results and limits: TCR clonal expansion peaked in HTLV-1-associated myelopathy patients and was lowest in multiple sclerosis patients.

With 10-nucleotide random UMIs, 5'RACE was used to make the cDNA. TCRdb passed the 5' RACE reads through MiXCR, listing each CDR3 protein once. This table holds under 90,000 distinct CDR3 sequences, 10% found once. The germline V gene has CDR1 SGHVS and CDR2 FQNEAQ. V lost 8 bases to trimming and J lost 2 bases; unmatched junction nucleotides: 9. The CDR3 has 16 amino acids. This clonotype was seen many times. As yet, its antigen is unknown. The TCR comes from a man aged 35 to 55 in good health. The sequencing input was PBMCs. The chain carries TRBV7-8 and TRBJ2-1; 10 bases are shared with TRBD2. CDR3 in DNA: TGTGCCAGCTCAGTCAGCGGGGGGGCAACCTACAATGAGCAGTTCTTC. Protein: CASSVSGGATYNEQFF.